One and the same sample provided the 24 T cell receptor beta chains below, sequenced in a study of vaccination and CD4 T cells after COVID-19 (dated by TCRdb to between 2021 and 2024). Receptor amplification or capture employed PCR. Sequenced using an Illumina iSeq 100. TCR sequencing of DNA from cultured CD4+ T cells used the Oncomine TCR Beta short-read assay at the Johns Hopkins FTIC core. TCRdb reran the public reads through fastp at Q25 and MiXCR, keeping productive beta chains. Entries that share a CDR3 protein sequence are merged under the most common genes and DNA. This sample lists approximately 20,000 distinct CDR3 sequences; about 32% were detected once. The ten biggest clones cover 8.6% of the sample. What this sample's time point label stands for: late sampling 161 to 241 days after vaccination in a few convalescent patients. In the paper's terms, the treatment or condition label means: roughly nine-day PBMC culture with coronavirus spike peptide pools or control peptides (ViraFEST assay).

These TCRs' antigens remain unknown. The sample was CD4+ T cells from blood, cultured in vitro, taken about 7 months after SARS-CoV-2 vaccination. The receptors shown here come from a human donor who had recovered from COVID-19.

This chain links TRBV10-3 with TRBJ1-2; D unclear. The V end was cut by 4 bases, the J end by 0 bases, with 6 bases between. Germline V gives CDR1 ENHRY, CDR2 SYGVKD. The CDR3 loop spans 13 amino acids. Here the CDR3 reads CAISGQANYGYTF. Written as DNA, the CDR3 is TGTGCCATCAGTGGGCAGGCTAACTATGGCTACACCTTC.

The rearrangement joins TRBV29-1 to TRBJ2-3; the match to TRBD2 covers 11 bases. CDR1 and CDR2 from the germline V gene are SQVTM and ANQGSEA. J was trimmed by 5 bases and V by 7 bases; bases with no gene match: 8. The CDR3 is 14 residues long. The CDR3 DNA reads as TGCAGCGCCCCGATAGCGGGAGGGATAGATACGCAGTATTTT. Its translation is CSAPIAGGIDTQYF.

The rearrangement joins TRBV20-1 to TRBJ1-6, with 10 bases identical to TRBD1. The V and J ends lost 6 bases and 7 bases, in that order; junction bases with no gene match: 12. CDR1 is DFQATT and CDR2 is SNEGSKA in the germline V gene (reference sequence). This CDR3 is built from 16 residues. The CDR3 sequence: CSAPPRDRGSNSPLHF. CDR3 in DNA: TGCAGTGCGCCTCCCCGGGACAGGGGTTCAAATTCACCCCTCCACTTT.

This clonotype was recorded a few times. The chain couples TRBV20-1 to TRBJ2-7; 12 nucleotides agree with TRBD1. Germline V gene data show CDR1 as DFQATT and CDR2 as SNEGSKA (reference sequence). There are 13 residues in the CDR3. The V gene end was trimmed by 1 base and the J gene end by 7 bases; junction bases not matched to a gene: 2. The CDR3: CSARGDRGLEQYF. CDR3 DNA: TGCAGTGCTAGAGGGGACAGGGGGCTTGAGCAGTACTTC.

This clonotype is medium-sized. The chain carries TRBV28 and TRBJ2-5, with D perhaps matching TRBD2 (6 bases). V lost 6 bases to trimming and J lost 5 bases, with 16 bases between them. The CDR3 spans 14 residues. Germline CDR1 and CDR2: MDHEN and SYDVKM. The CDR3 DNA is TGTGCCAGCAGCAAAGCACCGGGACTCGAGACCCAGTACTTC. Amino acid sequence: CASSKAPGLETQYF.

DNA of the CDR3: TGCAGTGCCCCACCTTCGACAGCTGAAGCTTTCTTT. This encodes CSAPPSTAEAFF. The chain joins TRBV20-1 to TRBJ1-1; possible D gene TRBD1, 5 bases. This CDR3 has 12 amino acids. V was clipped by 6 bases and J by 6 bases, with 14 bases between them. Per germline, CDR1 DFQATT and CDR2 SNEGSKA (reference sequence).

V usage is TRBV27 and J usage is TRBJ1-5, with 8 bases matching TRBD1. The CDR3 length is 14 residues. The V gene end was trimmed by 8 bases and the J gene end by 0 bases; junction bases not matched to a gene: 3. Germline loops: CDR1 MNHEY, CDR2 SMNVEV (reference sequence). CDR3 bases: TGTGCCAGCTGGACAGGGTTTAGCAATCAGCCCCAGCATTTT. Translating gives CASWTGFSNQPQHF.

This clonotype was seen a few times. CDR3 DNA sequence: TGTGCCAGCAGTTTAAGGTCCAGGGGCCCCTACGAGCAGTACTTC. Translated: CASSLRSRGPYEQYF. This chain joins TRBV27 and TRBJ2-7; possible D gene TRBD1, 6 bases. Germline V gene data show CDR1 as MNHEY and CDR2 as SMNVEV (reference sequence). Trimming took off 2 bases at V and 2 bases at J, with 13 bases between the two ends. The CDR3 is made up of 15 amino acids.

This clonotype appeared a few times. This sequence joins TRBV28 and TRBJ2-7, with D perhaps matching TRBD2 (5 bases). V lost 7 bases and J lost 3, with 13 bases in between. Germline CDR1 reads MDHEN; CDR2 reads SYDVKM. CDR3 length: 13 amino acids. The CDR3 here is CASKNTRDYEQYF. Here the CDR3 DNA reads TGTGCCAGCAAGAACACTAGGGACTACGAGCAGTACTTC.

There are a few counts of this clonotype. J is TRBJ1-2 and V is TRBV7-2; no firm D call. The CDR3 has 14 residues. Trimming cost V 5 bases and J 5 bases, with 15 bases left between them. Germline CDR1 reads SGHTA; CDR2 reads FQGNSA. CDR3 DNA: TGTGCCAGCAGCGCGATATGGCAGTCATATGGCTACACCTTC. This encodes CASSAIWQSYGYTF.

This clonotype appeared a few times. This chain connects TRBV20-1 to TRBJ2-2, with D perhaps matching TRBD1 (6 bases). Germline-derived CDR1 and CDR2 are DFQATT and SNEGSKA (reference sequence). The CDR3 totals 14 residues. Trimming removed 4 bases from V and 1 base from J, with 10 bases in between. This chain's CDR3 is CSANGQMNTGELFF. CDR3 DNA: TGCAGTGCTAACGGACAGATGAACACCGGGGAGCTGTTTTTT.

The J gene is TRBJ2-5, the V gene TRBV5-4; D remains unclear. Germline V gene data show CDR1 as SGHNT and CDR2 as YYREEE (reference sequence). The CDR3 sequence is 13 residues long. Trimming cost V 4 bases and J 4 bases, with 11 bases left between them. The CDR3 protein is CASSANSPETQYF. The CDR3 DNA reads as TGTGCCAGCAGCGCGAACAGTCCAGAGACCCAGTACTTC.

This chain joins TRBV20-1 and TRBJ2-1; 9 nucleotides line up with TRBD2. The CDR3 is made up of 15 amino acids. V trimming: 3 bases; J trimming: 5 bases; junction bases outside the gene matches: 8. Germline V gene data show CDR1 as DFQATT and CDR2 as SNEGSKA (reference sequence). The DNA of the CDR3 is TGCAGTGCTAGGCTGGCGGGAGGGAATAACAATGAGCAGTTCTTC. Protein: CSARLAGGNNNEQFF.

The rearrangement joins TRBV7-9 to TRBJ1-1; tentative D call: TRBD1 (5 bases). Trimming removed 5 bases from V and 4 bases from J, with 17 bases in between. The length of the CDR3 is 15 residues. Per germline, CDR1 SEHNR and CDR2 FQNEAQ (reference sequence). The CDR3 DNA reads as TGTGCCAGCAGCCGGGACTCTCTGGCTGGCACTGAAGCTTTCTTT. Its protein product is CASSRDSLAGTEAFF.

Of note for this clonotype: Mismatch with germline at one junction end may stem from a read error. This chain connects TRBV20-1 to TRBJ2-1, with 10 bases lining up with TRBD2. Germline V lookup: CDR1 DFQATT, CDR2 SNEGSKA (reference sequence). This CDR3 region has 12 residues. The CDR3 is CSAREAGGPRVF. The CDR3, as DNA: TGCAGTGCAAGAGAAGCGGGAGGGCCTAGGGTCTTC.

V and J are TRBV5-4 and TRBJ2-5, with 7 bases identical to TRBD2. CDR3 length equals 14 residues. Germline V CDR1 and CDR2: SGHNT, YYREEE (reference sequence). Germline trimming cut 0 bases from V and 5 bases from J; bases unmatched to any gene: 4. In nucleotides, the CDR3 is TGTGCCAGCAGCTTGGAGGCGGGAGTGGAGACCCAGTACTTC. Protein: CASSLEAGVETQYF.

This clonotype appeared a few times. The chain carries TRBV10-3 and TRBJ1-6; TRBD1 matches 10 bases. The CDR3 is 16 residues long. The V segment lost 3 bases and the J segment 8 bases; nucleotides outside the gene matches: 7. Germline CDR1 is ENHRY and CDR2 is SYGVKD. The CDR3 loop reads CAISDFQGTGDSPLHF. The CDR3 nucleotides are TGTGCCATCAGTGATTTTCAAGGGACAGGGGATTCACCCCTCCACTTT.

There are a few counts of this clonotype. The V and J genes are TRBV20-1 and TRBJ1-2, with D tentatively TRBD1 (6 bases). This CDR3 region has 14 residues. The germline V gene has CDR1 DFQATT and CDR2 SNEGSKA (reference sequence). The V and J ends lost 5 bases and 1 base respectively, with 14 bases between them. In DNA form, the CDR3 reads TGCAGTGCTGGAGGGACACTCCTTAACTATGGCTACACCTTC. Translating it yields CSAGGTLLNYGYTF.

The chain uses TRBV27 and TRBJ2-5; 14 bases line up with TRBD2. Germline V CDR1 and CDR2: MNHEY, SMNVEV (reference sequence). Trimming at V came to 2 bases and at J to 1 base, leaving 6 bases not matched to a gene. The CDR3 extends over 18 amino acids. CDR3 nucleotide sequence: TGTGCCAGCAGTTTAACGGGACTAGCGGGAGTGCGCCAAGAGACCCAGTACTTC. It yields the protein CASSLTGLAGVRQETQYF.

The chain has TRBV6-1 and TRBJ2-3, with 9 bases that match TRBD2. Germline V lookup: CDR1 MNHNS, CDR2 SASEGT. CDR3 length: 16 amino acids. With V trimmed by 5 bases and J by 4 bases, 10 bases remained unmatched. The CDR3 coding sequence is TGTGCCAGCAGTCTCGTCGGCGGGAGGGGACCAGATACGCAGTATTTT. This translates into CASSLVGGRGPDTQYF.

The chain combines TRBV4-2 with TRBJ1-1; D possibly corresponds to TRBD1 (5 bases). Per germline, CDR1 LGHNA and CDR2 YNFKEQ. This CDR3 is 14 amino acids long. Deletions cut 7 bases from V and 1 base from J, with 13 bases between. The CDR3 DNA follows: TGTGCCAGCACCCCAGGCAGGGCGAACACTGAAGCTTTCTTT. Amino acid sequence: CASTPGRANTEAFF.

The chain uses TRBV27 and TRBJ2-7; perhaps TRBD2 as D (6 bases). This CDR3 is built from 13 residues. Trimming took 2 bases from V and 7 from J, leaving 12 bases between them. Per germline, CDR1 MNHEY and CDR2 SMNVEV (reference sequence). The CDR3 region is CASSLNSGGEQYF. CDR3 nucleotides: TGTGCCAGCAGTTTAAATAGTGGGGGGGAGCAGTACTTC.

This clonotype has a handful of counts. The chain links TRBV20-1 to TRBJ1-1, with D hard to call. Germline CDR1 is DFQATT and CDR2 is SNEGSKA (reference sequence). The CDR3 has 12 residues. Trimming removed 6 bases at V and 1 base at J, with 9 bases between. This CDR3 is CSAPPANTEAFF. DNA for the CDR3: TGCAGTGCACCGCCAGCGAACACTGAAGCTTTCTTT.

This clonotype was observed a few times. The chain links TRBV6-1 to TRBJ1-5; no definite D call. Trimming stripped 1 base from V and 1 base from J, with 11 bases between. Germline loops: CDR1 MNHNS, CDR2 SASEGT. The CDR3 runs 16 residues. CDR3 residues: CASSEVGFWSNQPQHF. DNA for the CDR3: TGTGCCAGCAGTGAAGTAGGGTTTTGGAGCAATCAGCCCCAGCATTTT.